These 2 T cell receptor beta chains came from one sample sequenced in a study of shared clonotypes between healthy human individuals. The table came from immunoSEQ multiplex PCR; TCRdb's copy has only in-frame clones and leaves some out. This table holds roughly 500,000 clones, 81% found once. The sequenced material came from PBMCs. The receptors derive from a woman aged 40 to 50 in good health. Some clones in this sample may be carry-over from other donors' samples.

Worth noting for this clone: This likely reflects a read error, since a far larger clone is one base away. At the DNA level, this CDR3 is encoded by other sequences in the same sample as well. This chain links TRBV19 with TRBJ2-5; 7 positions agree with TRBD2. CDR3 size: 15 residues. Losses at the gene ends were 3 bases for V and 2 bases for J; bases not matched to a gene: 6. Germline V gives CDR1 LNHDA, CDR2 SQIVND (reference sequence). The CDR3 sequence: CASSIPAGAQETQYF. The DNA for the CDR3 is TGTGCCAGTAGTATCCCTGCGGGAGCACAAGAGACCCAGTACTTC.

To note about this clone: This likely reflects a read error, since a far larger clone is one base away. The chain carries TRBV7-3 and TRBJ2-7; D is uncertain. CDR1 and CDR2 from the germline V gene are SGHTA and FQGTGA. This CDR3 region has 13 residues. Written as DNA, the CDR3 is TGTGCCAGCAGCCACGGAAGCCCCTACGAGCAGCACTTC. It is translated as CASSHGSPYEQHF.